The entry below gives a single T cell receptor (beta chain) sequence along with its context. The data are from a study of blood T cell repertoires in COVID-19. Study-wide background: Sources were T cells, B-cell-depleted T cells, or PBMCs; the material itself was cDNA or gDNA.

Original processing methods: Quantification of nucleated cells was approximated via reference gene primer amplification. The data were produced by immunoSEQ multiplex PCR, yet TCRdb's version contains in-frame clones alone and is incomplete. V and J calls and clone size follow that table, whereas D and trimming were derived from the DNA. The table has under 400,000 clones, about 90% seen once; the top ten hold 2.5% to 3.5%. Per the germline V gene, CDR1 is SGHNT and CDR2 is YENEEA. The germline V and J ends were trimmed by 5 bases and 6 bases, with 13 bases remaining between them. This CDR3 contains 13 residues. Patients from Seattle were sampled longitudinally, starting during active infection.

The clonotype was recovered from a woman aged 30 to 39 with COVID-19, enrolled during active disease. The rearrangement joins TRBV11-3 to TRBJ1-2; no clear D gene. The sample taken for sequencing was peripheral blood. The CDR3 sequence: CASSKEGGNGYTF. DNA for the CDR3: TGTGCCAGCAGCAAGGAGGGCGGGAATGGCTACACCTTC.